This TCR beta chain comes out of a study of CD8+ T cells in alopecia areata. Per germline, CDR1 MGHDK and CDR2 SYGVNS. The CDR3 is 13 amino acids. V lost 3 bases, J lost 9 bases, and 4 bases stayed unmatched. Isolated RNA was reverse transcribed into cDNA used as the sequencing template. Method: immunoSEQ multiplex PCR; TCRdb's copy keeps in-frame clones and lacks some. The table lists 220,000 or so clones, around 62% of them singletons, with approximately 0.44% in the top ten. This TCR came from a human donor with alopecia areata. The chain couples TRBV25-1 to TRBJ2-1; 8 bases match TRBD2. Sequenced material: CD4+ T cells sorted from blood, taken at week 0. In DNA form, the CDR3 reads TGTGCCAGCAGTGACCCTAGCGGGTCTGAGCAGTTCTTC. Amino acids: CASSDPSGSEQFF.